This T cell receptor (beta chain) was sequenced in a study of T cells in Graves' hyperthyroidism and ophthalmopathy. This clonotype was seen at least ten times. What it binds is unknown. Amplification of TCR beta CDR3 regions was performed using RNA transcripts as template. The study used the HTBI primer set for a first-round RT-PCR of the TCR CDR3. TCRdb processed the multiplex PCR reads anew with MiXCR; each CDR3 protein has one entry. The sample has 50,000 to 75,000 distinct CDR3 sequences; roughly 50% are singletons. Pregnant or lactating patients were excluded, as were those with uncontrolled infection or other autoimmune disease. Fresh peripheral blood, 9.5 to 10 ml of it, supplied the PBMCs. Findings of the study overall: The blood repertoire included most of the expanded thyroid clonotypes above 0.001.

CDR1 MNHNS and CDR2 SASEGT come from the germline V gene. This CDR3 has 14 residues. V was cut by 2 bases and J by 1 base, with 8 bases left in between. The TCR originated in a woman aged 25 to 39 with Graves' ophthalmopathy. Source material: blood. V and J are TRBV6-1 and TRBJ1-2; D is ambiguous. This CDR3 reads CASSEPGINYGYTF. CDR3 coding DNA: TGTGCCAGCAGTGAACCTGGAATTAACTATGGCTACACCTTC.